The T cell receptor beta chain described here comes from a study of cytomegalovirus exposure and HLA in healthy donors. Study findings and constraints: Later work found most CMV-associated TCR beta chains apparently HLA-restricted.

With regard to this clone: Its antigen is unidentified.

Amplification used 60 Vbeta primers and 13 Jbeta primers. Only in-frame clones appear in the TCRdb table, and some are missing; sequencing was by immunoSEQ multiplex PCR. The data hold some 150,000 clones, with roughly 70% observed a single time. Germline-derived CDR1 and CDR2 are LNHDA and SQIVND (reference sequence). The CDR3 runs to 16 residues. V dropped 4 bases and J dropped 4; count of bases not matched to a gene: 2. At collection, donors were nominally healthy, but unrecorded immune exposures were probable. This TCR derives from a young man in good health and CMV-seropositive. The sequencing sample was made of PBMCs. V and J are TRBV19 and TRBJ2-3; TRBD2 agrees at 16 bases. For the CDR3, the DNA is TGTGCCAGTAGTACGGGACTAGCGGGGGGGCCAGATACGCAGTATTTT. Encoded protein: CASSTGLAGGPDTQYF.